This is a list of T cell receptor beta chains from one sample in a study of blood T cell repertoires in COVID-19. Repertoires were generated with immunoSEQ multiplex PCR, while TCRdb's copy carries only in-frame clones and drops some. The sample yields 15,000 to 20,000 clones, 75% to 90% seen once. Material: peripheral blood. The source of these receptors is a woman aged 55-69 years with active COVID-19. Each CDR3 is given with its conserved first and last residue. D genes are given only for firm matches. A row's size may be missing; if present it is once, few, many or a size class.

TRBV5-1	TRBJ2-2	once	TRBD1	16	CASSPRGSANTGELFF	TGCGCCAGCAGCCCCAGGGGGAGCGCGAACACCGGGGAGCTGTTTTTT
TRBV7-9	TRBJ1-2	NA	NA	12	CASSGSGYGYTF	TGTGCCAGCAGCGGGTCGGGCTATGGCTACACCTTC
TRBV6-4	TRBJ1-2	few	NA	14	CASSEEGGRDGYTF	TGTGCCAGCAGTGAGGAGGGCGGGAGAGATGGCTACACCTTC
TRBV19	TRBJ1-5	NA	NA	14	CASSIVQSDQPQHF	TGTGCCAGTAGTATAGTACAGAGTGATCAGCCCCAGCATTTT
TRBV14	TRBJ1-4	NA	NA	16	CASSQHQGRLGEKLFF	TGTGCCAGCAGCCAACACCAGGGGCGGCTTGGTGAAAAACTGTTTTTT
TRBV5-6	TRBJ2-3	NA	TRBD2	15	CASSLRSSGGGTQYF	TGTGCCAGCAGCTTGAGGTCTAGCGGGGGCGGTACGCAGTATTTT
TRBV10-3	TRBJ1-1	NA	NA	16	CAISDLLGRANTEAFF	TGTGCCATCAGTGATCTACTGGGCAGGGCGAACACTGAAGCTTTCTTT
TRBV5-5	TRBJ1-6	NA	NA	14	CASSSPVLNSPLHF	TGTGCCAGCAGCAGCCCCGTTTTGAATTCACCCCTCCACTTT
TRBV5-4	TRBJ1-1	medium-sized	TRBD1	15	CASSLVRGPNTEAFF	TGTGCCAGCAGCTTGGTCAGGGGGCCGAACACTGAAGCTTTCTTT
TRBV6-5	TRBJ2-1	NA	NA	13	CASSLQGNHEQFF	TGTGCCAGCAGTCTCCAGGGCAATCATGAGCAGTTCTTC
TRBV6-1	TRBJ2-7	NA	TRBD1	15	CASSEARVQGREQYF	TGTGCCAGCAGTGAAGCTAGAGTACAGGGGCGCGAGCAGTACTTC
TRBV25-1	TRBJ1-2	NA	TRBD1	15	CASSGHWTGDYGYTF	TGTGCCAGCAGTGGACATTGGACAGGGGACTATGGCTACACCTTC
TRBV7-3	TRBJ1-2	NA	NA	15	CASSLSSGLGYGYTF	TGTGCCAGCAGCTTAAGTTCAGGGTTAGGCTATGGCTACACCTTC
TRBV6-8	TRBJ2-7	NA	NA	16	CASSCNQHSLAYEQYF	TGTGCCAGCAGTTGCAACCAACACAGCCTGGCCTACGAGCAGTACTTC
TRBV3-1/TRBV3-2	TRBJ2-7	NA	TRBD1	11	CASGTGNEQYF	TGTGCCAGCGGGACAGGGAACGAGCAGTACTTC
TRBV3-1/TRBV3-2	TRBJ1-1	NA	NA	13	CASSRLDRSEAFF	TGTGCCAGCAGCCGACTTGACAGATCTGAAGCTTTCTTT
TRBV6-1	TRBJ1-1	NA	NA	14	CASSEVLPSTEAFF	TGTGCCAGCAGTGAAGTCTTACCTAGCACTGAAGCTTTCTTT
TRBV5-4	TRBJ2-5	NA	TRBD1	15	CASIGGTGEGETQYF	TGTGCCAGCATAGGGGGGACAGGGGAAGGAGAGACCCAGTACTTC
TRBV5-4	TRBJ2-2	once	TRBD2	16	CASSRRLAGGKGELFF	TGTGCCAGCAGCCGTCGACTAGCGGGGGGTAAGGGGGAGCTGTTTTTT
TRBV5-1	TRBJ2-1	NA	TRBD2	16	CASSLALAGGTNEQFF	TGCGCCAGCAGCTTGGCACTAGCGGGGGGTACTAATGAGCAGTTCTTC
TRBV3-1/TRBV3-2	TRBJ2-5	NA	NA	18	CASSQGDRRGRRGETQYF	TGTGCCAGCAGCCAAGGGGATCGGCGGGGCCGGAGGGGAGAGACCCAGTACTTC
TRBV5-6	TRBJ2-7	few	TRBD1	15	CASSSKQGQRYEQYF	TGTGCCAGCAGCAGCAAACAGGGGCAGAGGTACGAGCAGTACTTC
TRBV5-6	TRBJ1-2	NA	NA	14	CASSLANGWSGYTF	TGTGCCAGCAGCTTGGCCAACGGTTGGAGCGGCTACACCTTC
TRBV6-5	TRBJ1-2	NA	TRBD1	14	CASRPGQGSYGYTF	TGTGCCAGCAGACCGGGACAGGGAAGTTATGGCTACACCTTC
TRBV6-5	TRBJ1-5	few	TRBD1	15	CASTEQGAGNQPQHF	TGTGCCAGCACCGAACAGGGGGCAGGCAATCAGCCCCAGCATTTT